In this sample, the clone carrying this T cell receptor beta chain turned up many times. The record originates from a study of molecular identifiers for immune sequencing clone quantification. TCRdb used MiXCR to reprocess the PCR reads, holding one entry per CDR3 protein. The sample holds about half a million distinct CDR3 sequences; about a fifth are singletons and the top ten take about 0.78%. Trimming at V came to 5 bases and at J to 4 bases, leaving 4 bases not matched to a gene. CDR1 and CDR2 (germline): MDHEN, SYDVKM. This CDR3 comprises 15 residues. The chain carries TRBV28 and TRBJ2-5; 13 nucleotides agree with TRBD2. The source is a human donor in good health. Some libraries in this study had Jurkat cell RNA spiked in. Input material: naive CD8+ T cells from blood, with Jurkat cell RNA spiked in. Subset indicated: FACS-sorted CD8+CD4-CCR7+CD45RA+ naive T cells. CDR3 nucleotide sequence: TGTGCCAGCAGTGGTACTAGCGGGAGGGTAGAGACCCAGTACTTC. Protein: CASSGTSGRVETQYF.